The entry below gives a single T cell receptor beta chain sequence along with its context. The sample comes from a study of T cell responses to AZD1222 COVID-19 vaccine. The V and J ends lost 2 bases and 3 bases, in that order; junction bases with no gene match: 1. The length of the CDR3 is 14 residues. In germline, CDR1 is SEHNR, CDR2 FQNEAQ (reference sequence). Repertoires were generated with immunoSEQ multiplex PCR, while TCRdb's copy carries only in-frame clones and drops some. The table records 95,000 to 100,000 clones, more than 70% of them present only once. This chain uses TRBV7-9 with TRBJ2-1; 7 bases are a match to TRBD1. Sequencing was performed on peripheral blood, taken 28 days after the second AZD1222 dose. This clonotype was sampled from an adult who received the AZD1222 COVID-19 vaccine. The CDR3 loop reads CASSLRDSYNEQFF. The CDR3 nucleotides read TGTGCCAGCAGCTTAAGGGACAGCTACAATGAGCAGTTCTTC.